These T cell receptor beta chains were read from a single sample in a study of T cells in localized non-small cell lung cancer. TCRdb's copy holds only in-frame clones and misses some; the assay was immunoSEQ multiplex PCR. Of roughly 39,000 clones listed, roughly 90% are singletons. Sequenced here: PBMCs, sampled before any cancer treatment. The receptor source for this set is a woman aged 35 to 70 with stage II lung adenocarcinoma. The CDR3 runs from the conserved cysteine through the conserved F or W. The order of the fields is V gene, D gene, clone size, J gene, CDR3 protein, CDR3 DNA. D genes are given only for firm matches. Where a row states a size, it is once, few, many or the class of an expanded clone; other rows omit it.

TRBV6-4	TRBD2	NA	TRBJ2-1	CASSTMASGRNEQFF	TGTGCCAGCAGCACAATGGCTAGCGGGCGCAATGAGCAGTTCTTC
TRBV6-4	NA	NA	TRBJ1-3	CASSDRGDSGNTIYF	TGTGCCAGCAGTGACAGGGGTGACTCTGGAAACACCATATATTTT
TRBV28	NA	NA	TRBJ2-7	CASSFRPINDEQYF	TGTGCCAGCAGTTTTAGGCCGATTAACGACGAGCAGTACTTC
TRBV2	TRBD2	NA	TRBJ2-3	CASTSGYTDTQYF	TGTGCCAGTACTAGCGGGTACACAGATACGCAGTATTTT
TRBV19	NA	NA	TRBJ2-1	CASSIYRAQRGNEQFF	TGTGCCAGTAGTATTTACCGGGCTCAGAGGGGAAATGAGCAGTTCTTC
TRBV7-9	NA	NA	TRBJ1-1	CASRPDEDTEAFF	TGTGCCAGCAGACCGGACGAGGACACTGAAGCTTTCTTT
TRBV18	TRBD1	NA	TRBJ2-7	CASSPGTGSIYEQYF	TGTGCCAGCTCACCCGGGACAGGGTCTATCTACGAGCAGTACTTC
TRBV6-5	NA	NA	TRBJ1-2	CASSYSRQNYGYTF	TGTGCCAGCAGTTACTCGAGGCAGAACTATGGCTACACCTTC
TRBV6-6	TRBD1	NA	TRBJ1-2	CASSSDRVAYGYTF	TGTGCCAGCAGTTCTGACAGGGTAGCCTATGGCTACACCTTC
TRBV5-1	TRBD2	NA	TRBJ2-2	CASSLGLAGTNTGELFF	TGCGCCAGCAGCTTGGGACTAGCGGGAACCAACACCGGGGAGCTGTTTTTT
TRBV7-9	TRBD2	NA	TRBJ2-2	CASSLGTSRGELFF	TGTGCCAGCAGCCTCGGGACTAGCAGGGGGGAGCTGTTTTTT
TRBV27	NA	NA	TRBJ1-3	CASSGGTGNTIYF	TGTGCCAGCAGTGGGGGGACGGGAAACACCATATATTTT
TRBV7-9	TRBD1	NA	TRBJ1-3	CASSLQQGGAGNTIYF	TGTGCCAGCAGCTTACAACAGGGGGGTGCTGGAAACACCATATATTTT
TRBV19	TRBD1	NA	TRBJ2-5	CASSIGGTGGSETQYF	TGTGCCAGTAGTATAGGGGGAACAGGGGGCAGCGAGACCCAGTACTTC
TRBV27	TRBD2	once	TRBJ2-2	CASSLSRLAPGGRAGELFF	TGTGCCAGCAGTTTATCACGACTAGCGCCCGGGGGGCGGGCCGGGGAGCTGTTTTTT
TRBV7-6	TRBD1	NA	TRBJ1-2	CASSLGQGYGYTF	TGTGCCAGCAGCTTAGGACAGGGCTATGGCTACACCTTC